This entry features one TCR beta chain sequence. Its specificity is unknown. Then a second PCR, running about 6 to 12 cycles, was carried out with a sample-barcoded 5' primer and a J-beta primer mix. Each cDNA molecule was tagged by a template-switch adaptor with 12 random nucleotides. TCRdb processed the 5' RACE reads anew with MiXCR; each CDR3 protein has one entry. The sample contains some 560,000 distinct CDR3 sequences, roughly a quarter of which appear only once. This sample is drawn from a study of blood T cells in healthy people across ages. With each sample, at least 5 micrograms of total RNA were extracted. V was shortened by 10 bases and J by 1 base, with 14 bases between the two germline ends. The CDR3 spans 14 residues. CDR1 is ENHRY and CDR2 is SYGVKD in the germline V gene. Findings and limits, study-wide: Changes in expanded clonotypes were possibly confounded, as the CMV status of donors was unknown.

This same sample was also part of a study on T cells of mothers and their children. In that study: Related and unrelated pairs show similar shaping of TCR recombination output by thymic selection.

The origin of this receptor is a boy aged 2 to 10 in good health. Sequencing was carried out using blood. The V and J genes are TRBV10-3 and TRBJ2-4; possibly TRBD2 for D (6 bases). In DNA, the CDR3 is TGTGCCACCCACCAGGCGGGGGCCAAAAACATTCAGTACTTC. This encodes CATHQAGAKNIQYF.